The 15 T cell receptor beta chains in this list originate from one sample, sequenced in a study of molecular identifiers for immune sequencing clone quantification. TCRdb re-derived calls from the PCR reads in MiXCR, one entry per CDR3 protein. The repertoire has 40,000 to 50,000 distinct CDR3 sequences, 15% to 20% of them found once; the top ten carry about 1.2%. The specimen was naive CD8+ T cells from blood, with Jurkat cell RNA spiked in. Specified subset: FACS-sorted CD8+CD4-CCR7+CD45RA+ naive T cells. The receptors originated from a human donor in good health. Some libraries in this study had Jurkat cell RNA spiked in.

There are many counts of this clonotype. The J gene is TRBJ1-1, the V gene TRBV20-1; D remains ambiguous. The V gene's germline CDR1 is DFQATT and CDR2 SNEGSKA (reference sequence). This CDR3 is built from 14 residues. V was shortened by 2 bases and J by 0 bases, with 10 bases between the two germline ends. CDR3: CSARHFIMNTEAFF. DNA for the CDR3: TGCAGTGCTAGACATTTCATTATGAACACTGAAGCTTTCTTT.

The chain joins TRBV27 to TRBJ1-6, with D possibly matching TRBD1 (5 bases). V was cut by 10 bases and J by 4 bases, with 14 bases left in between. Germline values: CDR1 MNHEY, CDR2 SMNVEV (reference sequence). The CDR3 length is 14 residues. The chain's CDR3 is CATKLGVYNSPLHF. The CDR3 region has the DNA TGTGCCACCAAATTGGGGGTTTATAATTCACCCCTCCACTTT.

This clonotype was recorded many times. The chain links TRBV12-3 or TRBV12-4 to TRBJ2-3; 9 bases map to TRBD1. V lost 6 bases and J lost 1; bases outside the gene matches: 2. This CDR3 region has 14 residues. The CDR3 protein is CASSRQGGTDTQYF. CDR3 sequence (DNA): TGTGCCAGCAGCCGACAGGGGGGCACAGATACGCAGTATTTT.

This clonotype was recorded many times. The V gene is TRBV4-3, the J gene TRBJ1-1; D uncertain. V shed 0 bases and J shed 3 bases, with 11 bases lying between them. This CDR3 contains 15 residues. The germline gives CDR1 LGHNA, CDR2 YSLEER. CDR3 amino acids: CASSQDSAGYTEAFF. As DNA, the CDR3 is TGCGCCAGCAGCCAAGATTCTGCGGGCTACACTGAAGCTTTCTTT.

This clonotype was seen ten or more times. As DNA, the CDR3 is TGTGCCAGCAGTGGACTGAACACTGAAGCTTTCTTT. This gives the protein CASSGLNTEAFF. The chain uses TRBV27 and TRBJ1-1; D unresolved. The CDR3 contains 12 residues. Germline CDR1 reads MNHEY; CDR2 reads SMNVEV (reference sequence). V lost 5 bases and J lost 0, with 4 bases in between.

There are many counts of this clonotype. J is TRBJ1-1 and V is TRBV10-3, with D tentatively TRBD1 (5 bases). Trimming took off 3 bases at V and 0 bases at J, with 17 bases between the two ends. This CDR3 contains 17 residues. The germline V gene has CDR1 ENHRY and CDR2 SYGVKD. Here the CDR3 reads CAISDPRQGAMNTEAFF. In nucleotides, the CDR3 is TGTGCCATCAGTGACCCGAGGCAGGGCGCCATGAACACTGAAGCTTTCTTT.

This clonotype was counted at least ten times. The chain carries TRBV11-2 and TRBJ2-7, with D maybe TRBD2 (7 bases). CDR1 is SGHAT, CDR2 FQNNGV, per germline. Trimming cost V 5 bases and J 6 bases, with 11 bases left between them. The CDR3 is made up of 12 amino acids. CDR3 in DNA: TGTGCCAGCAGCCTAGGGGGGGGCGAGCAGTACTTC. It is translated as CASSLGGGEQYF.

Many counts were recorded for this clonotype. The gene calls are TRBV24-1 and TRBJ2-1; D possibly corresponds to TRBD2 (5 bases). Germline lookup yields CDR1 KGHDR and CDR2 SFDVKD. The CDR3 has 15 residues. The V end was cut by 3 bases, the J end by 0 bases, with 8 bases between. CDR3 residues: CATSDLGVSYNEQFF. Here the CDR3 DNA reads TGTGCCACCAGTGATCTCGGGGTCTCCTACAATGAGCAGTTCTTC.

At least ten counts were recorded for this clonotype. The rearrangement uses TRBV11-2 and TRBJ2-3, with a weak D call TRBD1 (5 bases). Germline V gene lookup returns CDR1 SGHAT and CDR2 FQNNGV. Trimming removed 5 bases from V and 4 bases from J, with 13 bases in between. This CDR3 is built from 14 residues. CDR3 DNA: TGTGCCAGCAGCCCGGGCGTCAGGGCAGATACGCAGTATTTT. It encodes CASSPGVRADTQYF.

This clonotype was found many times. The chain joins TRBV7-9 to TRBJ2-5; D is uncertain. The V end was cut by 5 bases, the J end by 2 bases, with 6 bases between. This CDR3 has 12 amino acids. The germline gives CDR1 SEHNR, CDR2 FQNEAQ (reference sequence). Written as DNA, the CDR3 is TGTGCCAGCAGCCACCCTCAAGAGACCCAGTACTTC. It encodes CASSHPQETQYF.

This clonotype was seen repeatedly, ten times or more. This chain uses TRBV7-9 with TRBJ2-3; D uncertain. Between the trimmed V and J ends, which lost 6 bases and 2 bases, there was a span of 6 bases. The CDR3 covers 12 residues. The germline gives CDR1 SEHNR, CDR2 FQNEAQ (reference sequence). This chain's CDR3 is CASRQYTDTQYF. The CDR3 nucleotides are TGTGCCAGCAGACAGTACACAGATACGCAGTATTTT.

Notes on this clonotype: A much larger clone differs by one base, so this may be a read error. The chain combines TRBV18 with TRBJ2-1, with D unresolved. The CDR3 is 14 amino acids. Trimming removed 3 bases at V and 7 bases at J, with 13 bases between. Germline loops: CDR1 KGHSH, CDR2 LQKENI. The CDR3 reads CASSPPQRENEQFF. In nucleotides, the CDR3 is TGTGCCAGCTCACCCCCCCAGCGCGAGAATGAGCAGTTCTTC.

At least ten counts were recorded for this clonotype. CDR3 bases: TGTGCCAGCAGCTCATGGACAGGGGAGGGAGAGACCCAGTACTTC. Its protein product is CASSSWTGEGETQYF. This chain links TRBV7-2 with TRBJ2-5, with TRBD1 identical over 9 bases. This CDR3 is 15 amino acids long. Germline V gives CDR1 SGHTA, CDR2 FQGNSA. V trimming: 4 bases; J trimming: 4 bases; junction bases outside the gene matches: 7.

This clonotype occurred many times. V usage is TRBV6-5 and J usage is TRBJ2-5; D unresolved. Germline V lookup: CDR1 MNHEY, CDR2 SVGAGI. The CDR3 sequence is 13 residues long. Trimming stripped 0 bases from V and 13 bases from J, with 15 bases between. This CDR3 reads CASSYSMFDERYF. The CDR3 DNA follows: TGTGCCAGCAGTTACTCGATGTTTGACGAACGGTACTTC.

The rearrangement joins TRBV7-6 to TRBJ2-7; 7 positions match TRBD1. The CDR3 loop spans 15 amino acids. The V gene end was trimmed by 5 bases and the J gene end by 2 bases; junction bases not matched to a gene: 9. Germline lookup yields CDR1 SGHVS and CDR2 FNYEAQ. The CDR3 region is CASSPTTGFAYEQYF. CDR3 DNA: TGTGCCAGCAGCCCAACGACAGGGTTTGCCTACGAGCAGTACTTC. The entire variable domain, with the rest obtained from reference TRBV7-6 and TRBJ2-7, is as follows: GAGVSQSPRYKVTKRGQDVALRCDPISGHVSLYWYRQALGQGPEFLTYFNYEAQQDKSGLPNDRFSAERPEGSISTLTIQRTEQRDSAMYRCASSPTTGFAYEQYFGPGTRLTVT.